This T cell receptor beta chain was recovered during a study of blood T cell repertoires in COVID-19. Study context: There were acute and convalescent COVID-19 samples, and they came from the United States, Italy and Spain. In each case, the material was cDNA or gDNA derived from T cells, B-cell-depleted T cells, or PBMCs.

The CDR3 extends over 13 amino acids. Losses at the gene ends were 7 bases for V and 2 bases for J; bases not matched to a gene: 3. Germline lookup yields CDR1 SNHLY and CDR2 FYNNEI. In the authors' methods: The authors estimated nucleated cell counts from reference gene primer amplification. Sequencing was performed with immunoSEQ multiplex PCR; in TCRdb, only in-frame clones are kept and a portion is missing. From that table come the V and J calls and clone size; the DNA was used to work out D and trimming. The table lists about 220,000 clones, over 75% of them singletons, with about 2% in the top ten.

The clonotype originates from a man aged 40-55 years with active or convalescent COVID-19. This chain joins TRBV2 and TRBJ1-1, with TRBD1 matching 8 bases. Sequencing used peripheral blood. CDR3 sequence reads: CASTDRVNTEAFF. As DNA, the CDR3 is TGTGCCAGCACGGACAGGGTAAACACTGAAGCTTTCTTT.